These 29 T cell receptor beta chains were sequenced from one sample in a study of beta chain features in type 1 diabetes (dated by TCRdb to the late 2010s). The library was produced with the immunoSEQ multiplex PCR assay. The entire amount of isolated RNA was reverse transcribed using the High Capacity cDNA Reverse Transcription Kit, so the sequenced TCRB transcripts were expressed ones. This immuneACCESS table, as held by TCRdb, lists in-frame sequences with V and J called but not all clones. Of the missing ones, under half trace to an unresolved V gene in checked studies; the others have no known cause. Counted in this sample were more than 60,000 clones; about 61% of them appeared once. 2% to 2.5% of the sample is in the top ten clones. The sequenced sample was Tregs from blood. The intended sense of this specimen's cell subset or site label: regulatory CD4+ T cells. The receptor source for this set is a woman aged 18-35 years in good health.

The genes are TRBV29-1 and TRBJ2-3; D is possibly TRBD2 (7 bases). V lost 7 bases and J lost 2, with 16 bases in between. The germline V gene encodes CDR1 SQVTM and CDR2 ANQGSEA. The CDR3 has 14 amino acids. The CDR3 nucleotides are TGCAGCGCGGCGGGGGCCCCAGCCACAGATACGCAGTATTTT. Translated: CSAAGAPATDTQYF.

The V call is TRBV6-5, the J call TRBJ2-2, with 8 bases lining up with TRBD1. The CDR3 length is 15 residues. The germline V gene has CDR1 MNHEY and CDR2 SVGAGI. With 2 bases clipped from V and 7 bases from J, the junction kept 6 bases outside the gene matches. The CDR3 spells CASSYRQGKVGELFF. The CDR3, as DNA: TGTGCCAGCAGTTACCGACAGGGGAAGGTCGGGGAGCTGTTTTTT.

The chain has TRBV2 and TRBJ1-5; D is ambiguous. V shed 2 bases and J shed 1 base, with 15 bases lying between them. The CDR3 length is 17 residues. Per germline, CDR1 SNHLY and CDR2 FYNNEI. Here the CDR3 DNA reads TGTGCCAGCAGTGAACGAGGTAGGGAGAGGAGCAATCAGCCCCAGCATTTT. It yields the protein CASSERGRERSNQPQHF.

The V and J genes are TRBV4-1 and TRBJ2-1, with a tentative D call TRBD1 (5 bases). The V gene lost 4 bases and the J gene lost 9 bases, with 7 bases spanning the gap. CDR3 length: 11 residues. Germline loops: CDR1 MGHRA, CDR2 YSYEKL. The CDR3 sequence: CASSRGIEQFF. CDR3 coding DNA: TGCGCCAGCAGCCGGGGCATTGAGCAGTTCTTC.

The chain joins TRBV2 to TRBJ2-7; TRBD2 matches at 7 bases. Trimming at V came to 2 bases and at J to 1 base, leaving 5 bases not matched to a gene. This CDR3 region has 15 residues. Germline values: CDR1 SNHLY, CDR2 FYNNEI. CDR3 nucleotides: TGTGCCAGCAGTGAATGGCCTAGCGGTTCCTACGAGCAGTACTTC. Its translation is CASSEWPSGSYEQYF.

J is TRBJ1-5 and V is TRBV6-6; 12 bases line up with TRBD1. Germline V CDR1 and CDR2: MNHNY, SVGAGI (reference sequence). The trim removed 8 bases at V and 2 bases at J, leaving 7 bases unmatched. The length of the CDR3 is 16 residues. The CDR3 DNA is TGTGCCAGCCTGGGACAGGGGGCGCGGGGCAATCAGCCCCAGCATTTT. Translating it yields CASLGQGARGNQPQHF.

The chain combines TRBV5-1 with TRBJ2-2; no clear D. The CDR3 sequence is 13 residues long. Trimming cost V 6 bases and J 2 bases, with 8 bases left between them. CDR1 is SGHRS and CDR2 is YFSETQ in the germline V gene. Written as DNA, the CDR3 is TGCGCCAGCAAAATGAGAAACACCGGGGAGCTGTTTTTT. The encoded protein is CASKMRNTGELFF.

The V and J genes are TRBV10-3 and TRBJ2-7; 7 bases are shared with TRBD1. The CDR3 loop spans 14 amino acids. The germline V gene encodes CDR1 ENHRY and CDR2 SYGVKD. The V segment lost 8 bases and the J segment 3 bases; nucleotides outside the gene matches: 10. The CDR3 DNA reads as TGTGCCATCGCGTGGACAGGTTCTTTCTACGAGCAGTACTTC. Protein: CAIAWTGSFYEQYF.

This sequence joins TRBV5-4 and TRBJ1-6; D possibly corresponds to TRBD1 (6 bases). Between the trimmed V and J ends, which lost 3 bases and 11 bases, there was a span of 9 bases. Germline V lookup: CDR1 SGHNT, CDR2 YYREEE (reference sequence). This CDR3 has 12 residues. This chain's CDR3 is CASSYSGAPLHF. Written as DNA, the CDR3 is TGTGCCAGCAGCTACTCAGGGGCACCCCTCCACTTT.

This chain joins TRBV7-9 and TRBJ2-3; 13 bases match TRBD2. This CDR3 has 17 amino acids. Germline loops: CDR1 SEHNR, CDR2 FQNEAQ (reference sequence). V shed 5 bases, J shed 1 base, and the junction held 6 bases outside the gene matches. The CDR3 DNA reads as TGTGCCAGCAGCCACCGACTAGCGGGGGGCGGCACAGATACGCAGTATTTT. This gives the protein CASSHRLAGGGTDTQYF.

The chain employs TRBV11-2 and TRBJ2-7; D ambiguous. The CDR3 length is 13 residues. CDR1 is SGHAT, CDR2 FQNNGV, per germline. The V end was cut by 0 bases, the J end by 3 bases, with 6 bases between. DNA for the CDR3: TGTGCCAGCAGCTTAGAACCCGGCTACGAGCAGTACTTC. Translating gives CASSLEPGYEQYF.

This clone was detected a few times. The rearrangement joins TRBV29-1 to TRBJ2-1; D is perhaps TRBD2 (5 bases). Trimming cost V 3 bases and J 9 bases, with 15 bases left between them. Germline lookup yields CDR1 SQVTM and CDR2 ANQGSEA. The CDR3 covers 13 residues. The CDR3 DNA is TGCAGCGTTGATTTAGGGTCAGGAGGTGAGCAGTTCTTC. Protein: CSVDLGSGGEQFF.

This rearrangement joins TRBV19 to TRBJ1-5; D is unresolved. V was clipped by 3 bases and J by 4 bases, with 7 bases between them. CDR3 length equals 13 residues. Germline CDR1 and CDR2: LNHDA and SQIVND (reference sequence). The CDR3 DNA reads as TGTGCCAGTAGTATGATCAGAAATCAGCCCCAGCATTTT. It is translated as CASSMIRNQPQHF.

The chain joins TRBV7-6 to TRBJ1-1, with a tentative D call TRBD1 (6 bases). Looked up from germline, CDR1 is SGHVS and CDR2 is FNYEAQ. The CDR3 length is 13 residues. Trimming cost V 1 base and J 8 bases, with 11 bases left between them. This chain's CDR3 is CASSLEDRTEAFF. The CDR3 region has the DNA TGTGCCAGCAGCTTAGAAGACAGGACAGAAGCTTTCTTT.

The rearrangement joins TRBV2 to TRBJ2-3; 9 bases are shared with TRBD1. V lost 10 bases to trimming and J lost 4 bases; unmatched junction nucleotides: 9. Germline assignment: CDR1 SNHLY and CDR2 FYNNEI. The CDR3 is 14 residues long. CDR3 in amino acids: CATLRDRASDTQYF. The DNA of the CDR3 is TGTGCCACGCTGCGGGACAGGGCCTCAGATACGCAGTATTTT.

The rearrangement joins TRBV11-1 to TRBJ2-7, with D perhaps TRBD1 (6 bases). Germline CDR1 and CDR2: SGHAT and FQDESV (reference sequence). The CDR3 extends over 13 amino acids. Trimming pared 3 bases from V and 7 bases from J, leaving 13 bases between. The CDR3 sequence: CASSLTGSGEQYF. In nucleotides, the CDR3 is TGTGCCAGCAGCTTGACAGGCTCGGGAGAGCAGTACTTC.

This chain joins TRBV9 and TRBJ2-5, with unresolved D. The CDR3 length is 14 residues. Germline lookup yields CDR1 SGDLS and CDR2 YYNGEE. V was cut by 4 bases and J by 5 bases, with 15 bases left in between. The CDR3 loop is CASSPTENWETQYF. Here the CDR3 DNA reads TGTGCCAGCAGCCCAACGGAGAATTGGGAGACCCAGTACTTC.

This clone turned up a few times. The rearrangement uses TRBV7-9 and TRBJ2-5; no clear D gene. V was clipped by 5 bases and J by 5 bases, with 12 bases between them. The CDR3 consists of 13 residues. CDR1 is SEHNR, CDR2 FQNEAQ, per germline (reference sequence). CDR3 loop: CASSRVRMETQYF. In DNA, the CDR3 is TGTGCCAGCAGCCGGGTCCGGATGGAGACCCAGTACTTC.

V is TRBV6-1 and J is TRBJ2-7; 8 positions match TRBD1. Germline CDR1 is MNHNS and CDR2 is SASEGT. There are 15 residues in the CDR3. J lost 4 bases, V lost 7 bases, and 12 bases had no gene match. DNA of the CDR3: TGTGCCAGCACTCTGAGGCAGGGGGCAAGGTACGAGCAGTACTTC. Protein product: CASTLRQGARYEQYF.

The chain links TRBV5-1 to TRBJ2-1; possible D gene TRBD2, 7 bases. CDR1 is SGHRS and CDR2 is YFSETQ in the germline V gene. The CDR3 has 12 amino acids. The CDR3 DNA is TGCGCGTCGGGGGGCGGCTACAATGAGCAGTTCTTC. It codes for CASGGGYNEQFF.

This clone was detected only a few times. The gene calls are TRBV6-6 and TRBJ1-5; possible D gene TRBD1, 6 bases. Trimming stripped 5 bases from V and 4 bases from J, with 12 bases between. Germline V lookup: CDR1 MNHNY, CDR2 SVGAGI (reference sequence). CDR3 length equals 14 residues. This CDR3 reads CASSTRQVNQPQHF. DNA for the CDR3: TGTGCCAGCAGTACCCGACAGGTGAATCAGCCCCAGCATTTT.

This clone has just a few counts. J is TRBJ2-7 and V is TRBV5-1; D is unresolved. V was pared by 4 bases and J by 0 bases, with 11 bases between. Germline V gene data show CDR1 as SGHRS and CDR2 as YFSETQ. This CDR3 comprises 14 residues. The chain's CDR3 is CASSPRLASYEQYF. As DNA, the CDR3 is TGCGCCAGCAGCCCCCGACTGGCCTCCTACGAGCAGTACTTC.

The rearrangement uses TRBV2 and TRBJ1-3, with D possibly matching TRBD1 (6 bases). Between the trimmed V and J ends, which lost 6 bases and 0 bases, there was a span of 18 bases. Germline V gene data show CDR1 as SNHLY and CDR2 as FYNNEI. There are 17 residues in the CDR3. Written as DNA, the CDR3 is TGTGCCAGCAGGGACAGCTCAGGAACGAGCTCTGGAAACACCATATATTTT. Protein product: CASRDSSGTSSGNTIYF.

This chain links TRBV29-1 with TRBJ1-2; D gene uncertain. V lost 2 bases, J lost 4 bases, and 14 bases lay in between. In germline, CDR1 is SQVTM, CDR2 ANQGSEA. The CDR3 covers 14 residues. The CDR3 spells CSVEQPISGYGYTF. In DNA, the CDR3 is TGCAGCGTTGAACAGCCGATTTCGGGCTATGGCTACACCTTC. The full variable domain, with the rest looked up from reference TRBV29-1 and TRBJ1-2, is SAVISQKPSRDICQRGTSLTIQCQVDSQVTMMFWYRQQPGQSLTLIATANQGSEATYESGFVIDKFPISRPNLTFSTLTVSNMSPEDSSIYLCSVEQPISGYGYTFGSGTRLTVV.

The chain recombines TRBV19 with TRBJ1-4; a possible D gene is TRBD1 (5 bases). Germline loops: CDR1 LNHDA, CDR2 SQIVND (reference sequence). The CDR3 has 14 residues. The V end was cut by 7 bases, the J end by 6 bases, with 15 bases between. The CDR3 sequence is CASKGPQRDEKLFF. The CDR3 coding sequence is TGTGCCAGTAAGGGGCCCCAGCGGGATGAAAAACTGTTTTTT.

The rearrangement joins TRBV5-1 to TRBJ2-1, with 12 nucleotides matching TRBD2. V trimming: 4 bases; J trimming: 7 bases; junction bases outside the gene matches: 6. Germline values: CDR1 SGHRS, CDR2 YFSETQ. The CDR3 extends over 15 amino acids. CDR3 nucleotides: TGCGCCAGCAGCCCGCTAGCGGGAGGGGGTAATGAGCAGTTCTTC. This sequence encodes CASSPLAGGGNEQFF. Using reference TRBV5-1 and TRBJ2-1 for the parts outside the CDR3, the full variable domain is KAGVTQTPRYLIKTRGQQVTLSCSPISGHRSVSWYQQTPGQGLQFLFEYFSETQRNKGNFPGRFSGRQFSNSRSEMNVSTLELGDSALYLCASSPLAGGGNEQFFGPGTRLTVL.

This clone has only a few counts. The rearrangement links TRBV10-3 to TRBJ1-6; possibly TRBD1 for D (6 bases). The CDR3 contains 13 residues. CDR1 is ENHRY and CDR2 is SYGVKD in the germline V gene. Trimming took off 6 bases at V and 9 bases at J, with 12 bases between the two ends. In DNA form, the CDR3 reads TGTGCCATCAGGGGGGCGAGTAGTTCACCCCTCCACTTT. This encodes CAIRGASSSPLHF.

V and J are TRBV6-6 and TRBJ2-7; 8 bases are a match to TRBD1. The CDR3 has 15 residues. CDR1 is MNHNY and CDR2 is SVGAGI in the germline V gene (reference sequence). The V gene end was trimmed by 2 bases and the J gene end by 5 bases; junction bases not matched to a gene: 8. This chain's CDR3 is CASSYPRQGLHEQYF. The CDR3 bases are TGTGCCAGCAGTTACCCAAGACAGGGGTTACACGAGCAGTACTTC.

The genes are TRBV2 and TRBJ2-2; TRBD2 agrees at 7 bases. There are 15 residues in the CDR3. With V trimmed by 3 bases and J by 1 base, 2 bases remained unmatched. The germline CDR1 and CDR2 sequences are SNHLY and FYNNEI. CDR3 bases: TGTGCCAGCAGTGAGGGGGGGTTGAACACCGGGGAGCTGTTTTTT. This sequence encodes CASSEGGLNTGELFF.